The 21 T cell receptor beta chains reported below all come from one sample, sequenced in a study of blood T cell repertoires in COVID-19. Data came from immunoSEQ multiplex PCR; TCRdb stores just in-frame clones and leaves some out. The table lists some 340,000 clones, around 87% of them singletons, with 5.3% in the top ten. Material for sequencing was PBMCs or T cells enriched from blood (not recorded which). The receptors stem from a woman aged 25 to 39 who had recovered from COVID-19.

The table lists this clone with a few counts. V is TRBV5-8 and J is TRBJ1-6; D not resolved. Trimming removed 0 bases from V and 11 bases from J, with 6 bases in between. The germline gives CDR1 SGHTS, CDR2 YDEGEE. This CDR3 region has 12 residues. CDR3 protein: CASSLGRPPLHF. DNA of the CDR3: TGTGCCAGCAGCTTGGGCAGGCCACCCCTCCACTTT.

The CDR3 DNA sequence: TGTGCCAGCAGTTTCTTGGGAGTTACTAACTATGGCTACACCTTC. Encoded protein: CASSFLGVTNYGYTF. This sequence joins TRBV28 and TRBJ1-2; D is uncertain. The CDR3 length is 15 residues. The germline gives CDR1 MDHEN, CDR2 SYDVKM. Trimming removed 3 bases from V and 0 bases from J, with 11 bases in between.

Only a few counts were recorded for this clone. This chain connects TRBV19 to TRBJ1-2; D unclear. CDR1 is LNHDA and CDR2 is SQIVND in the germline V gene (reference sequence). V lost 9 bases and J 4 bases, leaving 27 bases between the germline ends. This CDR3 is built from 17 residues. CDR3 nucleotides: TGTGCCAGCCATTTCCCCGTCGGTAGTCGAGCAGGCTATGGCTACACCTTC. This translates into CASHFPVGSRAGYGYTF.

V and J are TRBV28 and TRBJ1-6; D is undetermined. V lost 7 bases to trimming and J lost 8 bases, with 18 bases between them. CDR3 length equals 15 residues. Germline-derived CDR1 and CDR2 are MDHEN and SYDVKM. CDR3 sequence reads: CASKYIPNIDSPLHF. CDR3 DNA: TGTGCCAGCAAGTATATACCGAATATAGATTCACCCCTCCACTTT.

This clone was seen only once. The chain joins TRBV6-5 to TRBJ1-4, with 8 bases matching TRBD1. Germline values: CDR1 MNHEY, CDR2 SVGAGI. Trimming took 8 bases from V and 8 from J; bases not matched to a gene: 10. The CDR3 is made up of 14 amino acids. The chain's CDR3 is CASAPGGVGEKLFF. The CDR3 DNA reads TGTGCCAGCGCCCCAGGGGGCGTAGGAGAAAAACTGTTTTTT.

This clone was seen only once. CDR3 sequence reads: CASSQDLQGSYGNTIYF. In DNA form, the CDR3 reads TGCGCCAGCAGCCAAGATCTACAGGGAAGTTATGGAAACACCATATATTTT. The genes are TRBV4-3 and TRBJ1-3; TRBD1 is a possible D gene (6 bases). This CDR3 region has 17 residues. Deletions cut 0 bases from V and 3 bases from J, with 15 bases between. Germline loops: CDR1 LGHNA, CDR2 YSLEER.

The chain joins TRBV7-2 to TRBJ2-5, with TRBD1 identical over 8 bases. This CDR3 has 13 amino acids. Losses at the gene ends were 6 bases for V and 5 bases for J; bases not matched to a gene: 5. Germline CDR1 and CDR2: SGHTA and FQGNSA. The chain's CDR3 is CASSSNRGETQYF. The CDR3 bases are TGTGCCAGCAGTTCCAACAGGGGGGAGACCCAGTACTTC.

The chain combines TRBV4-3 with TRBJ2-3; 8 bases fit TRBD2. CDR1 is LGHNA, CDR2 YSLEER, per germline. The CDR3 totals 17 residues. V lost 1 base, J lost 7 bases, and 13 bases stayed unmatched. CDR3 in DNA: TGCGCCAGCAGCCAAGTGTATGGACTAGCCCTTAGGTATACGCAGTATTTT. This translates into CASSQVYGLALRYTQYF.

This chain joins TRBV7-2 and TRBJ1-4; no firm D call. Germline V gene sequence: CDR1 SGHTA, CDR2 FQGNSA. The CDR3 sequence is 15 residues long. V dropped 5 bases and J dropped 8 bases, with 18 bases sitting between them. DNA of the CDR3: TGTGCCAGCAGCCCGGATGTCCATCGAGGAGAAAAACTGTTTTTT. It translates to CASSPDVHRGEKLFF.

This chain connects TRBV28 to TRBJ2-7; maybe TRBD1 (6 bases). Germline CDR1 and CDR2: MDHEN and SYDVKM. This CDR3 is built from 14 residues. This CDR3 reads CVSGPGTYTYEQYF. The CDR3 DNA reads TGTGTCTCGGGCCCCGGGACATACACCTACGAGCAGTACTTC. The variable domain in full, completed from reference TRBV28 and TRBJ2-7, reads DVKVTQSSRYLVKRTGEKVFLECVQDMDHENMFWYRQDPGLGLRLIYFSYDVKMKEKGDIPEGYSVSREKKERFSLILESASTNQTSMYLCVSGPGTYTYEQYFGPGTRLTVT.

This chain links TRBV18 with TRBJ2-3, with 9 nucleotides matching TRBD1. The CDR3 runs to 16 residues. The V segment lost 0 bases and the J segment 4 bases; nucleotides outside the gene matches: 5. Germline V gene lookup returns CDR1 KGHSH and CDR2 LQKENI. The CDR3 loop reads CASSPPGQGLADTQYF. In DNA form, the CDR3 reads TGTGCCAGCTCACCACCGGGACAGGGTTTGGCAGATACGCAGTATTTT.

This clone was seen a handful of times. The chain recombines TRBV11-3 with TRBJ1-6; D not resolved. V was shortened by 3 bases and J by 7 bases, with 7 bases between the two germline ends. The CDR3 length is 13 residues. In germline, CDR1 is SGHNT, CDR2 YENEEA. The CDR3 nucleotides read TGTGCCAGCAGCTTTTACTCAAATTCACCCCTCCACTTT. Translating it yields CASSFYSNSPLHF.

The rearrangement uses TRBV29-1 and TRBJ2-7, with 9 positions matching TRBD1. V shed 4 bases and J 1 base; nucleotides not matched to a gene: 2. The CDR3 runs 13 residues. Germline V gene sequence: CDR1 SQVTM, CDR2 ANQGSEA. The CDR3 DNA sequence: TGCAGCGTTGCCGGGACAGGGTCCTACGAGCAGTACTTC. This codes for CSVAGTGSYEQYF.

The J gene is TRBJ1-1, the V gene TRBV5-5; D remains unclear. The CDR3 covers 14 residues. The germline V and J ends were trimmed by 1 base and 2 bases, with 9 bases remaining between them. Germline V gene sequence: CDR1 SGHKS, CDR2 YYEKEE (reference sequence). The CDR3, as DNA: TGTGCCAGCAGCTTGAGTTTGACTAACACTGAAGCTTTCTTT. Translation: CASSLSLTNTEAFF.

CDR3 sequence reads: CASSLAGSHNEQFF. Here the CDR3 DNA reads TGCGCCAGCAGCTTGGCGGGGAGTCACAATGAGCAGTTCTTC. The V gene is TRBV5-1, the J gene TRBJ2-7; D is possibly TRBD2 (5 bases). The J call may not be correct, given that the DNA end is closer to TRBJ2-1. The germline gives CDR1 SGHRS, CDR2 YFSETQ. The CDR3 extends over 14 amino acids.

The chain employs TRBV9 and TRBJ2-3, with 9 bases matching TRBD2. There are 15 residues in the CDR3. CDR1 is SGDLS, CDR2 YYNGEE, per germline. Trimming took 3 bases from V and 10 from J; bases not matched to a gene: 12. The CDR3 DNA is TGTGCCAGCAGCGCCCCTGGGACTAGCAATCTGGCGCAGTATTTT. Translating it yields CASSAPGTSNLAQYF. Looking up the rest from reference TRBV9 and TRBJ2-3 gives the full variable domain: DSGVTQTPKHLITATGQRVTLRCSPRSGDLSVYWYQQSLDQGLQFLIQYYNGEERAKGNILERFSAQQFPDLHSELNLSSLELGDSALYFCASSAPGTSNLAQYFGPGTRLTVL.

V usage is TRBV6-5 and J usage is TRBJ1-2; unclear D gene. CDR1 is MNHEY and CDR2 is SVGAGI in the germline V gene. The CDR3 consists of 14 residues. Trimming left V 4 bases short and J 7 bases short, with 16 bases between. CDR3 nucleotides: TGTGCCAGCAGTTTGTTAGGAGGGCTGGGTGGCTACACCTTC. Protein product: CASSLLGGLGGYTF.

This CDR3 is CASSPGEEGEQFF. The DNA for the CDR3 is TGCGCCAGCAGCCCCGGGGAGGAAGGTGAGCAGTTCTTC. The chain links TRBV5-1 to TRBJ2-1, with D tentatively TRBD2 (6 bases). The germline V and J ends were trimmed by 4 bases and 9 bases, with 14 bases remaining between them. The CDR3 is 13 residues long. In germline, CDR1 is SGHRS, CDR2 YFSETQ.

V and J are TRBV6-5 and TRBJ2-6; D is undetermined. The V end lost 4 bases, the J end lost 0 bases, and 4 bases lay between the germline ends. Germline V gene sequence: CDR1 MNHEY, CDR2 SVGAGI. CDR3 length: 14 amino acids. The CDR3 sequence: CASSSNSGANVLTF. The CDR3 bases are TGTGCCAGCAGTTCTAACTCTGGGGCCAACGTCCTGACTTTC.

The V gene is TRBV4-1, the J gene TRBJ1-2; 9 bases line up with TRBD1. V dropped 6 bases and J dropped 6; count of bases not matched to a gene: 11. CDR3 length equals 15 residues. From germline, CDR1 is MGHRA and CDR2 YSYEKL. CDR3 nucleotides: TGCGCCAGCAGTGCACCGGGACAGGGTGCGGATGGCTACACCTTC. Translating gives CASSAPGQGADGYTF.

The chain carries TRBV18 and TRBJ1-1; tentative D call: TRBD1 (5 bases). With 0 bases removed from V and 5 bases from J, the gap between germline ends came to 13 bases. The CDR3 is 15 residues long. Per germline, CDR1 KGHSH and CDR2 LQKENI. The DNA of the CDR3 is TGTGCCAGCTCACCACCGCCGGGGGGAGGGACTGAAGCTTTCTTT. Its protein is CASSPPPGGGTEAFF.